Below, 12 T cell receptor beta chains from the same sample are listed, as sequenced in a study of cytomegalovirus exposure and HLA in healthy donors. Primers: 60 Vbeta forward and 13 Jbeta reverse. Only in-frame clones appear in the TCRdb table, and some are missing; sequencing was by immunoSEQ multiplex PCR. The repertoire holds 95,000 to 150,000 clones, with about 80% as singletons. The sample was PBMCs. The receptor set was obtained from a man in his thirties or forties in good health and CMV-seropositive.

The rearrangement links TRBV28 to TRBJ1-2; 9 bases map to TRBD1. J was trimmed by 2 bases and V by 6 bases; bases with no gene match: 4. The CDR3 spans 14 residues. Germline CDR1 and CDR2: MDHEN and SYDVKM. CDR3 DNA: TGTGCCAGCAGGGATACAGGGGGCAACTATGGCTACACCTTC. Translated: CASRDTGGNYGYTF.

The rearrangement joins TRBV10-3 to TRBJ1-1; D is unclear. Germline V gives CDR1 ENHRY, CDR2 SYGVKD. With 3 bases removed from V and 1 base from J, the gap between germline ends came to 9 bases. The CDR3 has 14 residues. CDR3 bases: TGTGCCATCAGTGATCGGCGGGGGAACACTGAAGCTTTCTTT. This translates into CAISDRRGNTEAFF.

This clone has a single count. The chain joins TRBV9 to TRBJ1-6; TRBD1 agrees at 11 bases. V lost 0 bases to trimming and J lost 9 bases; unmatched junction nucleotides: 8. CDR1 is SGDLS, CDR2 YYNGEE, per germline. The CDR3 is 17 amino acids. The CDR3 coding sequence is TGTGCCAGCAGCGTAGAGGCGGGAGGGACAGGGGGTTCACCCCTCCACTTT. Protein product: CASSVEAGGTGGSPLHF. Looking up the rest from reference TRBV9 and TRBJ1-6 gives the full variable domain: DSGVTQTPKHLITATGQRVTLRCSPRSGDLSVYWYQQSLDQGLQFLIQYYNGEERAKGNILERFSAQQFPDLHSELNLSSLELGDSALYFCASSVEAGGTGGSPLHFGNGTRLTVT.

This rearrangement joins TRBV27 to TRBJ2-7; D is perhaps TRBD1 (5 bases). The V gene lost 2 bases and the J gene lost 2 bases, with 13 bases spanning the gap. This CDR3 comprises 15 residues. Germline V CDR1 and CDR2: MNHEY, SMNVEV (reference sequence). CDR3 nucleotide sequence: TGTGCCAGCAGTTTAAGGGGTGAGGTGACCTACGAGCAGTACTTC. Protein: CASSLRGEVTYEQYF.

V usage is TRBV15 and J usage is TRBJ1-2; no firm D call. V lost 0 bases to trimming and J lost 8 bases, with 13 bases between them. The CDR3 covers 14 residues. Germline V gene sequence: CDR1 LNHNV, CDR2 YYDKDF (reference sequence). DNA for the CDR3: TGTGCCACCAGCAGAGAAGATGGGAGCAGGGGCTACACCTTC. It yields the protein CATSREDGSRGYTF. Combining the CDR3 with reference TRBV15 and TRBJ1-2 gives the whole variable domain DAMVIQNPRYQVTQFGKPVTLSCSQTLNHNVMYWYQQKSSQAPKLLFHYYDKDFNNEADTPDNFQSRRPNTSFCFLDIRSPGLGDTAMYLCATSREDGSRGYTFGSGTRLTVV.

Only one count was recorded for this clone. The chain links TRBV19 to TRBJ2-3, with D perhaps TRBD1 (5 bases). CDR1 is LNHDA and CDR2 is SQIVND in the germline V gene (reference sequence). This CDR3 contains 13 residues. V was trimmed by 11 bases and J by 3 bases, leaving 15 bases between them. CDR3 in amino acids: CACGRVGTDTQYF. CDR3 coding DNA: TGTGCCTGTGGCAGGGTAGGGACAGATACGCAGTATTTT.

The chain joins TRBV25-1 to TRBJ1-5; a weak D match, TRBD1 (5 bases). The CDR3 extends over 13 amino acids. V gave up 5 bases and J gave up 6 bases, with 11 bases separating them. The germline CDR1 and CDR2 sequences are MGHDK and SYGVNS. The CDR3 nucleotides are TGTGCCAGCAGTAACCAGGGTTTTCAGCCCCAGCATTTT. It is translated as CASSNQGFQPQHF.

V gene TRBV7-2 combines with J gene TRBJ2-1; 12 bases match TRBD2. The CDR3 sequence is 15 residues long. Germline V gene sequence: CDR1 SGHTA, CDR2 FQGNSA. V shed 5 bases, J shed 2 bases, and the junction held 1 base outside the gene matches. This chain's CDR3 is CASSRTSGAYNEQFF. DNA of the CDR3: TGTGCCAGCAGCCGGACTAGCGGGGCCTACAATGAGCAGTTCTTC. The variable domain in full, completed from reference TRBV7-2 and TRBJ2-1, reads GAGVSQSPSNKVTEKGKDVELRCDPISGHTALYWYRQSLGQGLEFLIYFQGNSAPDKSGLPSDRFSAERTGGSVSTLTIQRTQQEDSAVYLCASSRTSGAYNEQFFGPGTRLTVL.

This clone turned up a few times. The chain employs TRBV28 and TRBJ2-3; possible D gene TRBD2, 6 bases. Germline-derived CDR1 and CDR2 are MDHEN and SYDVKM. Trimming stripped 7 bases from V and 4 bases from J, with 18 bases between. The CDR3 sequence is 15 residues long. The CDR3 spells CASTTLRGIPDTQYF. The CDR3 DNA follows: TGTGCCAGCACCACACTCCGCGGGATCCCAGATACGCAGTATTTT.

The chain combines TRBV9 with TRBJ1-2; possible D gene TRBD1, 6 bases. With 0 bases removed from V and 2 bases from J, the gap between germline ends came to 11 bases. Germline CDR1 is SGDLS and CDR2 is YYNGEE. The CDR3 length is 15 residues. In DNA form, the CDR3 reads TGTGCCAGCAGCGTAGGCGGGGGGCGCAACTATGGCTACACCTTC. It specifies CASSVGGGRNYGYTF.

V usage is TRBV6-6 and J usage is TRBJ1-5; D not resolved. V was cut by 6 bases and J by 1 base, with 7 bases left in between. The CDR3 is 13 amino acids. Germline loops: CDR1 MNHNY, CDR2 SVGAGI (reference sequence). CDR3 residues: CASSSRSNQPQHF. CDR3 nucleotide sequence: TGTGCCAGCAGCTCACGGAGCAATCAGCCCCAGCATTTT.

CDR3 DNA sequence: TGTGCCAGCAGCGCCGACAGGGTCCGCACAGATACGCAGTATTTT. Translated: CASSADRVRTDTQYF. The genes are TRBV9 and TRBJ2-3; 7 bases map to TRBD1. The V gene end was trimmed by 3 bases and the J gene end by 1 base; junction bases not matched to a gene: 5. This CDR3 is built from 15 residues. Germline V gene data show CDR1 as SGDLS and CDR2 as YYNGEE. Complete variable domain (other parts from reference TRBV9 and TRBJ2-3): DSGVTQTPKHLITATGQRVTLRCSPRSGDLSVYWYQQSLDQGLQFLIQYYNGEERAKGNILERFSAQQFPDLHSELNLSSLELGDSALYFCASSADRVRTDTQYFGPGTRLTVL.